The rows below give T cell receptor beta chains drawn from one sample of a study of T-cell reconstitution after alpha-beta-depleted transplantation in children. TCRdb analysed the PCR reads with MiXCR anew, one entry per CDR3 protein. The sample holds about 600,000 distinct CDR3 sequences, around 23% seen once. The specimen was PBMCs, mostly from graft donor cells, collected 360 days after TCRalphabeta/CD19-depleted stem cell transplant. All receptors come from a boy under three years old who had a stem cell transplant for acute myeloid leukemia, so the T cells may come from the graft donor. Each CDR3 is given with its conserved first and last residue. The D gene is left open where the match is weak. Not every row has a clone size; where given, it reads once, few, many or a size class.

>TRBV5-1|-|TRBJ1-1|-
CASSLAVVQGAEAFF
TGCGCCAGCAGCTTGGCCGTAGTTCAGGGTGCTGAAGCTTTCTTT
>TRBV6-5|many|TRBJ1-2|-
CASSYGVGGSYGYTF
TGTGCCAGCAGTTACGGGGTTGGCGGTAGCTATGGCTACACCTTC
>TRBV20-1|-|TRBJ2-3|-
CSTTSGARLSDTQYF
TGCAGTACGACATCGGGAGCTCGCCTCTCGGATACGCAGTATTTT
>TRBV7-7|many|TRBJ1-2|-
CASSPTSNYGYTF
TGTGCCAGCAGCCCGACTTCTAACTATGGCTACACCTTC
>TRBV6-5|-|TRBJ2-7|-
CASSYDLRFYEQYF
TGTGCCAGCAGTTACGATCTCCGCTTCTACGAGCAGTACTTC
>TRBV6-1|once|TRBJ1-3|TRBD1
CASSARTGFSGNTIYF
TGTGCCAGCAGTGCTAGGACAGGCTTCTCTGGAAACACCATATATTTT
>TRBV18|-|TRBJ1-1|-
CASSPTGWIGNEAFF
TGTGCCAGCTCACCTACCGGGTGGATCGGGAATGAAGCTTTCTTT
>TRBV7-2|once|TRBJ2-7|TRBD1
CASSLGTRQGPYEQYF
TGTGCCAGCAGCTTAGGAACCCGACAGGGCCCCTACGAGCAGTACTTC
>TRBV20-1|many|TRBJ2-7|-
CSASQRDINYEQYF
TGCAGTGCTAGTCAGCGGGACATCAACTACGAGCAGTACTTC
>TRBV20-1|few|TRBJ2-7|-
CSALRQVFFDEQYF
TGCAGTGCTCTAAGACAGGTATTTTTCGACGAGCAGTACTTC
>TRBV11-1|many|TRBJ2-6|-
CASSFGGPRVSGANVLTF
TGTGCCAGCAGCTTTGGCGGGCCCAGAGTCTCTGGGGCCAACGTCCTGACTTTC
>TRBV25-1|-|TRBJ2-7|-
CASSGRGGEQYF
TGTGCCAGCAGTGGCAGGGGTGGCGAGCAGTACTTC
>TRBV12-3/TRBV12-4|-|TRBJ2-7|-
CASSFEGKQYF
TGTGCCAGCAGTTTTGAGGGCAAGCAGTACTTC
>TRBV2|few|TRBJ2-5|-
CASTRARQETQYF
TGTGCCAGCACCCGGGCCCGACAAGAGACCCAGTACTTC
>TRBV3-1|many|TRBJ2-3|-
CASSQDIYHTDTQYF
TGTGCCAGCAGCCAAGATATCTACCACACAGATACGCAGTATTTT
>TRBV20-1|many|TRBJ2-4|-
CSTWVVAKNIQYF
TGCAGTACTTGGGTAGTGGCCAAAAACATTCAGTACTTC
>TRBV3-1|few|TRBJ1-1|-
CASSQDRWEAFF
TGTGCCAGCAGCCAGGACCGGTGGGAAGCTTTCTTT
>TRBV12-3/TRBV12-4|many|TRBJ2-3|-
CASSPATTSPSGETDTQYF
TGTGCCAGCAGCCCTGCGACTACTAGTCCGTCGGGGGAAACAGATACGCAGTATTTT
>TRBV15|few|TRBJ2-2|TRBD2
CATSRGTSGGSNTGELFF
TGTGCCACCAGCAGAGGGACTAGCGGGGGGTCGAACACCGGGGAGCTGTTTTTT
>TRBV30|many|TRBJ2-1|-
CAWSWADSVEQFF
TGTGCCTGGAGTTGGGCAGATAGCGTTGAGCAGTTCTTC
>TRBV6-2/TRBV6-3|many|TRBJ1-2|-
CASSYRDNGYGYTF
TGTGCCAGCAGTTACCGGGACAACGGCTATGGCTACACCTTC
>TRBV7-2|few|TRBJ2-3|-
CASSRLPRSTDTQYF
TGTGCCAGCAGCCGACTCCCCCGAAGCACAGATACGCAGTATTTT
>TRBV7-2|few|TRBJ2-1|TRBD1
CASSFGDREWSEQFF
TGTGCCAGCAGCTTCGGGGACAGGGAATGGAGTGAGCAGTTCTTC
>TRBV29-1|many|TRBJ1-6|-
CSVGTTDGSPLHF
TGCAGCGTTGGGACAACGGATGGGTCACCCCTCCACTTT
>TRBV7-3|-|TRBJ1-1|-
CASSSRGADAEAFF
TGTGCCAGCAGCTCGAGAGGAGCGGACGCTGAAGCTTTCTTT
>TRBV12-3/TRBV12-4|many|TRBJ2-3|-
CASSRPSTDTQYF
TGTGCCAGCAGCCGTCCTAGCACAGATACGCAGTATTTT
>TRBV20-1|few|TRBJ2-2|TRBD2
CSASSASGGRVGELFF
TGCAGTGCTAGCTCCGCTAGCGGGGGACGTGTCGGGGAGCTGTTTTTT
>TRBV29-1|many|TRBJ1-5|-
CSAEGGAGQPQHF
TGCAGCGCCGAAGGGGGGGCCGGGCAGCCCCAGCATTTT
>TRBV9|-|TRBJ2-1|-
CASSEGPDEQFF
TGTGCCAGCAGTGAGGGCCCGGATGAGCAGTTCTTC
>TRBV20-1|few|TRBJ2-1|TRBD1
CSARQGAGNEQFF
TGCAGTGCTAGACAGGGGGCAGGCAATGAGCAGTTCTTC
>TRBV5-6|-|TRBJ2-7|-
CASSAQAEQYF
TGTGCCAGCAGCGCCCAAGCGGAGCAGTACTTC